The 29 T cell receptor beta chains listed next were all sequenced from one sample in a study of shared clonotypes between healthy human individuals. Assay: immunoSEQ multiplex PCR; the TCRdb copy retains only in-frame clones and omits some. The sample holds roughly 2 million clones, 85% to 95% seen once. Sequences were obtained from naive CD4+ T cells sorted from blood. Subset specified: CD45RA+ positively selected. The receptors derive from a man younger than 35 in good health.

The chain couples TRBV5-4 to TRBJ1-4, with unresolved D. V shed 4 bases and J shed 7 bases, with 11 bases lying between them. The CDR3 has 13 residues. CDR1 and CDR2 from the germline V gene are SGHNT and YYREEE (reference sequence). This chain's CDR3 is CASSTKNSEKLFF. The CDR3 coding sequence is TGTGCCAGCAGCACGAAGAACAGTGAAAAACTGTTTTTT.

This CDR3 reads CASQTGLQGELFF. The DNA for the CDR3 is TGTGCCAGCCAAACAGGGCTTCAGGGGGAGCTGTTTTTT. The rearrangement joins TRBV19 to TRBJ2-2; a weak D match, TRBD1 (6 bases). The CDR3 covers 13 residues. CDR1 LNHDA and CDR2 SQIVND come from the germline V gene (reference sequence). The ends were cut back, 9 bases at V and 8 bases at J, with 16 bases in the middle.

V and J are TRBV2 and TRBJ2-1; 12 bases match TRBD2. V trimming: 6 bases; J trimming: 8 bases; junction bases outside the gene matches: 5. CDR1 is SNHLY and CDR2 is FYNNEI in the germline V gene. The CDR3 has 14 amino acids. CDR3 nucleotides: TGTGCCAGCAGGAAGACTAGCGGGAGAGATGAGCAGTTCTTC. Amino acid sequence: CASRKTSGRDEQFF.

The V and J genes are TRBV9 and TRBJ1-4, with TRBD1 as a possible D gene (6 bases). The CDR3 has 16 amino acids. Trimming cost V 4 bases and J 3 bases, with 16 bases left between them. The germline V gene encodes CDR1 SGDLS and CDR2 YYNGEE. The CDR3: CASSKEQGLPNEKLFF. Written as DNA, the CDR3 is TGTGCCAGCAGCAAAGAACAGGGTTTACCTAATGAAAAACTGTTTTTT.

J is TRBJ2-5 and V is TRBV6-5; tentatively, D is TRBD1 (6 bases). Trimming took 7 bases from V and 5 from J, leaving 14 bases between them. Germline CDR1 reads MNHEY; CDR2 reads SVGAGI. The CDR3 has 13 amino acids. Here the CDR3 DNA reads TGTGCCAGCATGGGAACTAGGGGGGAGACCCAGTACTTC. This translates into CASMGTRGETQYF.

V gene TRBV7-9 combines with J gene TRBJ1-2; a weak D match, TRBD1 (5 bases). The CDR3 sequence is 17 residues long. The germline gives CDR1 SEHNR, CDR2 FQNEAQ (reference sequence). Trimming left V 1 base short and J 3 bases short, with 18 bases between. The CDR3 is CASSLGIGALGDYGYTF. CDR3 DNA sequence: TGTGCCAGCAGCTTAGGGATAGGGGCGCTCGGGGACTATGGCTACACCTTC.

The chain employs TRBV19 and TRBJ2-5; possible D gene TRBD2, 5 bases. The CDR3 is 14 amino acids. Trimming took 5 bases from V and 4 from J, leaving 14 bases between them. Germline values: CDR1 LNHDA, CDR2 SQIVND (reference sequence). CDR3: CASSQLAWGETQYF. CDR3 nucleotide sequence: TGTGCCAGTAGTCAGTTAGCGTGGGGAGAGACCCAGTACTTC.

This chain connects TRBV5-4 to TRBJ2-5; possible D gene TRBD1, 6 bases. Deletions cut 2 bases from V and 4 bases from J, with 15 bases between. The CDR3 extends over 15 amino acids. CDR1 and CDR2 from the germline V gene are SGHNT and YYREEE (reference sequence). Written as DNA, the CDR3 is TGTGCCAGCAGCTTCATCAGGGGTTCGGGAGAGACCCAGTACTTC. This translates into CASSFIRGSGETQYF.

A word on this clone: This specimen includes other DNA sequences encoding the same CDR3. The gene calls are TRBV10-3 and TRBJ2-3, with no clear D. V lost 4 bases, J lost 2 bases, and 1 base lay in between. Per germline, CDR1 ENHRY and CDR2 SYGVKD. The CDR3 runs to 11 residues. CDR3 loop: CAISATDTQYF. In DNA, the CDR3 is TGTGCCATCAGTGCCACAGATACGCAGTATTTT.

The chain couples TRBV18 to TRBJ1-1; 8 bases align to TRBD1. CDR1 is KGHSH, CDR2 LQKENI, per germline. Trimming cost V 1 base and J 5 bases; bases outside gene matches: 9. The CDR3 runs 16 residues. The CDR3 DNA reads TGTGCCAGCTCACCACTCCCCCCCACAGGGGGAACTGAAGCTTTCTTT. Residues: CASSPLPPTGGTEAFF.

The V gene is TRBV10-2, the J gene TRBJ2-3; D is possibly TRBD1 (6 bases). The V end was cut by 8 bases, the J end by 1 base, with 16 bases between. Germline-derived CDR1 and CDR2 are WSHSY and SAAADI. This CDR3 comprises 15 residues. CDR3 region: CASHRDTDRTDTQYF. The CDR3 DNA follows: TGCGCCAGCCACCGGGACACCGACCGCACAGATACGCAGTATTTT.

The chain has TRBV27 and TRBJ2-3, with TRBD1 matching 11 bases. There are 16 residues in the CDR3. Germline CDR1 and CDR2: MNHEY and SMNVEV (reference sequence). With V trimmed by 0 bases and J by 11 bases, 10 bases remained unmatched. CDR3 DNA sequence: TGTGCCAGCAGTTTATCCGGAGGGACAGGGGGGCTTCGGCAGTATTTT. Translating it yields CASSLSGGTGGLRQYF.

J is TRBJ2-7 and V is TRBV28; 8 bases align to TRBD1. Germline V gives CDR1 MDHEN, CDR2 SYDVKM. The CDR3 totals 15 residues. With 7 bases clipped from V and 3 bases from J, the junction kept 11 bases outside the gene matches. CDR3 amino acids: CASNQGQGANYEQYF. The CDR3, as DNA: TGTGCCAGCAACCAAGGACAGGGCGCAAACTACGAGCAGTACTTC.

On this clone itself: At the DNA level, this CDR3 is encoded by other sequences in the same sample as well. The chain has TRBV30 and TRBJ2-7; D is uncertain. V lost 1 base, J lost 4 bases, and 8 bases lay in between. Per germline, CDR1 GTSNPN and CDR2 SVGIG (reference sequence). This CDR3 contains 12 residues. The CDR3 is CAWSGQIYEQYF. The CDR3 nucleotides read TGTGCCTGGAGTGGCCAGATATACGAGCAGTACTTC.

About this clone itself: At the DNA level, this CDR3 is encoded by other sequences in the same sample as well. The V gene is TRBV9, the J gene TRBJ2-2; D gene uncertain. Germline V lookup: CDR1 SGDLS, CDR2 YYNGEE. CDR3 length: 14 residues. V was shortened by 2 bases and J by 6 bases, with 11 bases between the two germline ends. CDR3 coding DNA: TGTGCCAGCAGCGTGCTGACTGGGGCCGGGGAGCTGTTTTTT. Its translation is CASSVLTGAGELFF.

The chain joins TRBV10-3 to TRBJ2-4; 8 bases line up with TRBD2. CDR1 and CDR2 (germline): ENHRY, SYGVKD. The CDR3 has 15 residues. The trim removed 5 bases at V and 5 bases at J, leaving 8 bases unmatched. The CDR3 spells CAISPGGALENIQYF. CDR3 DNA sequence: TGTGCCATCAGTCCCGGGGGGGCCCTAGAAAACATTCAGTACTTC.

This chain connects TRBV19 to TRBJ2-7; TRBD2 agrees at 8 bases. This CDR3 spans 16 amino acids. Germline-derived CDR1 and CDR2 are LNHDA and SQIVND (reference sequence). The V segment lost 5 bases and the J segment 7 bases; nucleotides outside the gene matches: 16. Here the CDR3 DNA reads TGTGCCAGTAGTCCCTACTTACTAGCGGACCCGGCGGAGCAGTACTTC. This sequence encodes CASSPYLLADPAEQYF.

The chain carries TRBV11-3 and TRBJ2-5; 7 bases are shared with TRBD2. CDR3 length: 14 amino acids. V lost 1 base and J lost 4; bases outside the gene matches: 3. Per the germline V gene, CDR1 is SGHNT and CDR2 is YENEEA. The CDR3 region has the DNA TGTGCCAGCAGCTTAGGCGGGAGCCCAGAGACCCAGTACTTC. The encoded protein is CASSLGGSPETQYF.

The chain employs TRBV5-4 and TRBJ2-5; TRBD2 might be the D (6 bases). The CDR3 runs 15 residues. Germline V gene sequence: CDR1 SGHNT, CDR2 YYREEE (reference sequence). The ends were cut back, 3 bases at V and 2 bases at J, with 14 bases in the middle. The CDR3: CASSWAGSLQETQYF. The DNA for the CDR3 is TGTGCCAGCAGCTGGGCGGGGTCTTTGCAAGAGACCCAGTACTTC.

The CDR3 reads CASSYSGGRGTDTQYF. CDR3 nucleotides: TGTGCCAGCAGTTACTCGGGGGGGAGAGGCACAGATACGCAGTATTTT. The V call is TRBV6-5, the J call TRBJ2-3; TRBD2 matches 7 bases. The CDR3 spans 16 residues. The V gene end was trimmed by 0 bases and the J gene end by 1 base; junction bases not matched to a gene: 4. The germline gives CDR1 MNHEY, CDR2 SVGAGI.

The chain has TRBV29-1 and TRBJ2-1; TRBD2 matches at 12 bases. J gave up 6 bases and V 7 bases, and 7 bases lay outside the gene matches. The CDR3 runs to 14 residues. Per the germline V gene, CDR1 is SQVTM and CDR2 is ANQGSEA. This chain's CDR3 is CSGDPSGGANEQFF. The CDR3 DNA reads as TGCAGCGGTGATCCTAGCGGGGGGGCCAATGAGCAGTTCTTC.

This clone has just a few counts. Other DNA sequences in the same sample also yield this CDR3. The gene calls are TRBV5-1 and TRBJ1-1; D unclear. The CDR3 is 14 residues long. The V and J ends lost 0 bases and 0 bases respectively, with 6 bases between them. Germline values: CDR1 SGHRS, CDR2 YFSETQ. The DNA for the CDR3 is TGCGCCAGCAGCTTGGGGCAGATGAACACTGAAGCTTTCTTT. Translating it yields CASSLGQMNTEAFF.

The chain joins TRBV7-2 to TRBJ2-7, with TRBD2 matching over 12 bases. CDR3 length: 19 amino acids. Germline V lookup: CDR1 SGHTA, CDR2 FQGNSA. Unmatched junction bases numbered 12, after V lost 1 base and J lost 2 bases. The CDR3 spells CASSLVRLAGGPEPYEQYF. Written as DNA, the CDR3 is TGTGCCAGCAGCTTAGTAAGGCTAGCGGGAGGGCCGGAACCCTACGAGCAGTACTTC.

The chain uses TRBV10-3 and TRBJ2-2; no clear D. The CDR3 is 14 amino acids. V shed 6 bases and J shed 0 bases, with 8 bases lying between them. Germline CDR1 ENHRY, CDR2 SYGVKD. DNA for the CDR3: TGTGCCATCAGCATCGCCTCGAACACCGGGGAGCTGTTTTTT. This encodes CAISIASNTGELFF.

This clone has a single count. The rearrangement links TRBV5-4 to TRBJ2-2; 11 bases align to TRBD2. Trimming at V came to 2 bases and at J to 8 bases, leaving 14 bases not matched to a gene. Germline V CDR1 and CDR2: SGHNT, YYREEE (reference sequence). The length of the CDR3 is 18 residues. The CDR3 coding sequence is TGTGCCAGCAGCTTAAGAGGTCTAGCGGGAGGAGGACCGGGGGAGCTGTTTTTT. Its translation is CASSLRGLAGGGPGELFF. The full variable domain, completed using reference TRBV5-4 and TRBJ2-2, is ETGVTQSPTHLIKTRGQQVTLRCSSQSGHNTVSWYQQALGQGPQFIFQYYREEENGRGNFPPRFSGLQFPNYSSELNVNALELDDSALYLCASSLRGLAGGGPGELFFGEGSRLTVL.

The chain has TRBV6-1 and TRBJ2-3, with 9 bases matching TRBD2. The germline V gene encodes CDR1 MNHNS and CDR2 SASEGT. With V trimmed by 6 bases and J by 4 bases, 8 bases remained unmatched. The CDR3 covers 15 residues. The CDR3 sequence: CASRALRGGADTQYF. In nucleotides, the CDR3 is TGTGCCAGCAGGGCGTTGCGCGGGGGGGCAGATACGCAGTATTTT.

The chain joins TRBV6-5 to TRBJ1-5; no firm D call. From germline, CDR1 is MNHEY and CDR2 SVGAGI. V shed 0 bases and J shed 0 bases, with 3 bases lying between them. This CDR3 region has 14 residues. The chain's CDR3 is CASSYSISNQPQHF. For the CDR3, the DNA is TGTGCCAGCAGTTACTCGATTAGCAATCAGCCCCAGCATTTT.

J is TRBJ1-1 and V is TRBV19; D is unresolved. Trimming pared 1 base from V and 1 base from J, leaving 10 bases between. In germline, CDR1 is LNHDA, CDR2 SQIVND (reference sequence). CDR3 length: 15 amino acids. The CDR3 nucleotides are TGTGCCAGTAGTATAGGGTCCGAAAAGAACACTGAAGCTTTCTTT. Amino acid sequence: CASSIGSEKNTEAFF.

V gene TRBV9 combines with J gene TRBJ2-5, with 8 bases fitting TRBD2. Looked up from germline, CDR1 is SGDLS and CDR2 is YYNGEE. With V trimmed by 4 bases and J by 10 bases, 12 bases remained unmatched. The CDR3 totals 14 residues. CDR3 residues: CASSPWTSPIDQYF. DNA of the CDR3: TGTGCCAGCAGCCCCTGGACTAGCCCGATCGACCAGTACTTC.